This T cell receptor beta chain was retrieved from a study of CD4 T cells in relation to SARS-CoV-2 and coronaviruses. Germline V gene data show CDR1 as LNHNV and CDR2 as YYDKDF (reference sequence). The CDR3 length is 16 residues. V lost 3 bases and J lost 4, with 19 bases in between. As concerns this clone: The antigen is not known.

For approximately eleven days, roughly 9.4 x 10^4 sorted CD4+ cells grew with T cell-depleted PBMCs and CEF. Some clones are missing from TCRdb's copy, which holds only in-frame ones; the method was immunoSEQ multiplex PCR. The sample comprises more than 35,000 clones, over 70% of which are singletons, and around 21% rests with the top ten. The receptor was isolated from an adult with COVID-19. V is TRBV15 and J is TRBJ2-7; either TRBD1 or TRBD2 may supply D (5 bases each). The sequenced material came from memory CD4+ T cells from PBMCs, cultured in vitro. CDR3 sequence (DNA): TGTGCCACCAGCAGGACCCGGGACCGCTCTGCGTACGAGCAGTACTTC. Amino acid sequence: CATSRTRDRSAYEQYF.